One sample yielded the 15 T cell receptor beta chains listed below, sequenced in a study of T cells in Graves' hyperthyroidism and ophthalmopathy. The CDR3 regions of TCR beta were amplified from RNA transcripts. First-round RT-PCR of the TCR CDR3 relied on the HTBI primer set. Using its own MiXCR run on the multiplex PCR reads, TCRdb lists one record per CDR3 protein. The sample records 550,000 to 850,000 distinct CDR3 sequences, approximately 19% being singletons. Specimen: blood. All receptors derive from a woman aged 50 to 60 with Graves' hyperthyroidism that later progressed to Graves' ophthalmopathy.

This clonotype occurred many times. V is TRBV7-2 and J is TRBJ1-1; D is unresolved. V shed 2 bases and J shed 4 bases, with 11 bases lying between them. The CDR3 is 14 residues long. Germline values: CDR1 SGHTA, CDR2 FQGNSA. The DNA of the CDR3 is TGTGCCAGCAGCTTACGGGTTCCGGGCACTGAAGCTTTCTTT. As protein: CASSLRVPGTEAFF.

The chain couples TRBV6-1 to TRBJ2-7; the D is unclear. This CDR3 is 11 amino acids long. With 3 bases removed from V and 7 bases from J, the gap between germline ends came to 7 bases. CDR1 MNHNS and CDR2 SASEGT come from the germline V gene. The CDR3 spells CASSDDGEQYF. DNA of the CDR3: TGTGCCAGCAGTGACGACGGGGAGCAGTACTTC.

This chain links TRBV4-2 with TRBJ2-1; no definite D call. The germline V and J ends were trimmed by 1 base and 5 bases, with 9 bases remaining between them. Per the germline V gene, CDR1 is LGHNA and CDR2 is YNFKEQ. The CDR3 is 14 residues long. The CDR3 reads CASSQVGLDNEQFF. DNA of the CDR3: TGTGCCAGCAGCCAAGTAGGGCTGGACAATGAGCAGTTCTTC.

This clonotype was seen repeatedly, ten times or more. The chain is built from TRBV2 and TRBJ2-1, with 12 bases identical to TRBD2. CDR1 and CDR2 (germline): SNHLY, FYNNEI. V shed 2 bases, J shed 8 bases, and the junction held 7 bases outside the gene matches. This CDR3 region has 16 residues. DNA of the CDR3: TGTGCCAGCAGTGAACAGGCTAGCGGGGGGGTCGATGAGCAGTTCTTC. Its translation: CASSEQASGGVDEQFF. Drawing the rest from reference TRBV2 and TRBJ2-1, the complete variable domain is EPEVTQTPSHQVTQMGQEVILRCVPISNHLYFYWYRQILGQKVEFLVSFYNNEISEKSEIFDDQFSVERPDGSNFTLKIRSTKLEDSAMYFCASSEQASGGVDEQFFGPGTRLTVL.

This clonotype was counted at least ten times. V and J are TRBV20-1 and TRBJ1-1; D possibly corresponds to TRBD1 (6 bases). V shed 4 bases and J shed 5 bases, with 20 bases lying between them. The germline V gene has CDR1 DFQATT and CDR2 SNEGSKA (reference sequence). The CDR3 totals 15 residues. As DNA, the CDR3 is TGCAGTGCTACCCCGCCAAGGGGGGCCGGGACTGAAGCTTTCTTT. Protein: CSATPPRGAGTEAFF.

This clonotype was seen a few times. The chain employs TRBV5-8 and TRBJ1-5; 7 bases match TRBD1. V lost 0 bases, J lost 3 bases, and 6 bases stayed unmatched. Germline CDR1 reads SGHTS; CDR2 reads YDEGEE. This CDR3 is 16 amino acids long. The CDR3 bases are TGTGCCAGCAGCTTGGAGGCGACAGGGTCCAATCAGCCCCAGCATTTT. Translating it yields CASSLEATGSNQPQHF.

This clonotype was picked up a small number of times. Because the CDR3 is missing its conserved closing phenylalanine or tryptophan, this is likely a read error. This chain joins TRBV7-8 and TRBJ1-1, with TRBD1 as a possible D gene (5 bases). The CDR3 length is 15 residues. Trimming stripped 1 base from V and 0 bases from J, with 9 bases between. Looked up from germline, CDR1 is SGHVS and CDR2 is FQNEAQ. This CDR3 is CASSLVGGVNTEAFL. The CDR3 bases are TGTGCCAGCAGCTTAGTCGGGGGGGTGAACACTGAAGCTTTCCTT.

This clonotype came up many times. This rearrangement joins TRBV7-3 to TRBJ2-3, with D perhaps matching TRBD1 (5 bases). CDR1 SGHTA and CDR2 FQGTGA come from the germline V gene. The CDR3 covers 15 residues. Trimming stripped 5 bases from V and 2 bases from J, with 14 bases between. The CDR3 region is CASSPQGGYTDTQYF. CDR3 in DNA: TGTGCCAGCAGCCCCCAGGGCGGCTACACAGATACGCAGTATTTT.

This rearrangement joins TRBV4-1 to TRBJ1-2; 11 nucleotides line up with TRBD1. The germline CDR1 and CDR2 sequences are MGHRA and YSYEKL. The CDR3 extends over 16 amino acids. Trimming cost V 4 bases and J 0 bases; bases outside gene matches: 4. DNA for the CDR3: TGCGCCAGCAGCCCGGGACAGGGGGTTTCTAACTATGGCTACACCTTC. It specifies CASSPGQGVSNYGYTF.

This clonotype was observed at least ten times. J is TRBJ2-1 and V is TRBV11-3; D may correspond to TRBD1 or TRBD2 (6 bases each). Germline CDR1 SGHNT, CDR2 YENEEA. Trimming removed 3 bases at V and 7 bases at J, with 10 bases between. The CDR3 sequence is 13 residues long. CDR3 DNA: TGTGCCAGCAGCTTGAGGAGGGGGAATGAGCAGTTCTTC. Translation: CASSLRRGNEQFF.

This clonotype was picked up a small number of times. CDR3 region: CASSSDQGNEKLFF. In DNA form, the CDR3 reads TGCGCCAGCAGCTCGGATCAGGGGAATGAAAAACTGTTTTTT. This rearrangement joins TRBV5-1 to TRBJ1-4; a possible D gene is TRBD1 (6 bases). Trimming took off 3 bases at V and 5 bases at J, with 11 bases between the two ends. Germline assignment: CDR1 SGHRS and CDR2 YFSETQ. CDR3 length equals 14 residues.

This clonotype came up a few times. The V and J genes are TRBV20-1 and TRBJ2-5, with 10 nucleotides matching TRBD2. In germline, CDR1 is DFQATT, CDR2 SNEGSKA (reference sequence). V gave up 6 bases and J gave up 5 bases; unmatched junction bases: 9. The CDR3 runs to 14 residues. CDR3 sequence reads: CSAVQRGGRETQYF. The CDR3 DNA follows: TGCAGTGCCGTACAGCGGGGGGGCAGGGAGACCCAGTACTTC.

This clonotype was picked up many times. The CDR3 DNA is TGTGCCAGCAGCTTACCCTTGTCCCAATTCCGGGACAGGAGGGCCACTGAAGCTTTCTTT. As protein: CASSLPLSQFRDRRATEAFF. The V and J genes are TRBV11-2 and TRBJ1-1; 8 nucleotides align to TRBD1. J gave up 4 bases and V 2 bases, and 21 bases lay outside the gene matches. From germline, CDR1 is SGHAT and CDR2 FQNNGV. The CDR3 totals 20 residues.

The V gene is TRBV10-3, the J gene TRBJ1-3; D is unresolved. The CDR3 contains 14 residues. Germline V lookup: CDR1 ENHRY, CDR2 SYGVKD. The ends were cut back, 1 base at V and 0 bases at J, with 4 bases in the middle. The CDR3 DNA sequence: TGTGCCATCAGTGAGTGGTCCTCTGGAAACACCATATATTTT. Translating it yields CAISEWSSGNTIYF.

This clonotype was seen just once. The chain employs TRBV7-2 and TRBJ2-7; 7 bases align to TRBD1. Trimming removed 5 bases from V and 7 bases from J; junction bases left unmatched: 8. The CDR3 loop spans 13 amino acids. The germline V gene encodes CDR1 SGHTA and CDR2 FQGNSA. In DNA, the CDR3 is TGTGCCAGCAGCGGTACAGGGGTTCGGGAGCAGTACTTC. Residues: CASSGTGVREQYF.